This entry features one T cell receptor beta chain sequence. Its antigen is as yet unknown. The CDR3 totals 15 residues. V lost 4 bases and J lost 4; bases outside the gene matches: 9. The germline V gene has CDR1 SGHKS and CDR2 YYEKEE (reference sequence). The sample is drawn from a study of OX40 agonist ivuxolimab in advanced cancers. Study results and limitations: CD4+ and CD8+ blood T cells expanded clonally by week 6 at 0.1 to 3.0 mg/kg.

Profiling relied on immunoSEQ multiplex PCR, and the TCRdb table lists in-frame clones only, not all of them. Of 90,000 to 100,000 clones in the sample, roughly 80% were seen once. The investigators sampled blood at baseline, at cycle 4 day 1, and at cycle 7 day 1. The chain couples TRBV5-5 to TRBJ1-2; TRBD1 matches 8 bases. The sequence derives from an adult with an advanced solid tumor such as melanoma, head and neck, liver or kidney cancer. Specimen: CD4+ or CD8+ T cells sorted from blood, collected in a trial of the OX40 agonist ivuxolimab. This CDR3 is CASSLLQGEGYGYTF. CDR3 DNA: TGTGCCAGCAGCCTTCTACAGGGGGAGGGCTATGGCTACACCTTC.